Listed below are T cell receptor beta chains from one sample, sequenced in a study of Ad26.COV2.S vaccination and SARS-CoV-2 variants. Using immunoSEQ multiplex PCR, the repertoire was profiled, and TCRdb retains in-frame clones only, with some absent. The sample has more than 350,000 clones, 90% seen once. Sequencing used peripheral blood, obtained in a trial of Ad26.COV2.S vaccine versus placebo. The receptors stem from a person aged 18-60 years who received the Ad26.COV2.S COVID-19 vaccine or a placebo. CDR3s include the opening cysteine and the closing phenylalanine or tryptophan. A D gene is named only where the DNA matches it firmly.

D gene | V gene | CDR3 protein
NA | TRBV18 | CASSTGRTPSSYEQYF
TRBD1 | TRBV19 | CASSLTGGLSDIQYF
NA | TRBV19 | CASTKSSKFSGGSYEQYF
TRBD1 | TRBV30 | CAYQGQGDRITGELFF
TRBD1 | TRBV5-1 | CASSFLTGLSYEQYF
NA | TRBV29-1 | CSVDIREEQFF
TRBD2 | TRBV11-2 | CASSFFKSGSYEQYF
NA | TRBV5-1 | CASSLAGGEQPQHF
TRBD1 | TRBV6-2/TRBV6-3 | CASSYSTRTGIDTIYF
NA | TRBV10-1 | CASSESWRQEKAFF
NA | TRBV29-1 | CSVEASDPQAFF
NA | TRBV12-3/TRBV12-4 | CASRPGLSNEQFF
TRBD1 | TRBV7-8 | CASSLAGQRPYNSPLHF
NA | TRBV4-3 | CASSQYGPPARSHEQYF
NA | TRBV6-5 | CASSYTGEQYF
NA | TRBV6-2/TRBV6-3 | CASSYRPERKQFF
TRBD2 | TRBV29-1 | CSVGGLVRTDTQYF